This T cell receptor (beta chain) emerged from a study of CD8 T cells in ankylosing spondylitis. General study results and limits: A CD8+ phenotype characterized the disease-linked clones, which were relatively rare in peripheral blood.

A note on this clonotype: Its target is not known.

From germline, CDR1 is SGHRS and CDR2 YFSETQ. The CDR3 is 17 residues long. Losses at the gene ends were 6 bases for V and 4 bases for J; bases not matched to a gene: 15. From the 5' RACE reads, TCRdb called clonotypes with MiXCR, one entry per CDR3 protein. The sample holds 230,000 or so distinct CDR3 sequences, under 20% seen once. Sample: blood, either unsorted or a sorted T cell fraction (not recorded which). This sequence joins TRBV5-1 and TRBJ2-1; TRBD2 agrees at 8 bases. This receptor was obtained from a male donor with ankylosing spondylitis or in good health (not recorded which). CDR3 amino acids: CASTKEGLSGIYNEQFF. The CDR3 DNA sequence: TGCGCCAGCACCAAGGAGGGGCTTAGCGGGATTTACAATGAGCAGTTCTTC.